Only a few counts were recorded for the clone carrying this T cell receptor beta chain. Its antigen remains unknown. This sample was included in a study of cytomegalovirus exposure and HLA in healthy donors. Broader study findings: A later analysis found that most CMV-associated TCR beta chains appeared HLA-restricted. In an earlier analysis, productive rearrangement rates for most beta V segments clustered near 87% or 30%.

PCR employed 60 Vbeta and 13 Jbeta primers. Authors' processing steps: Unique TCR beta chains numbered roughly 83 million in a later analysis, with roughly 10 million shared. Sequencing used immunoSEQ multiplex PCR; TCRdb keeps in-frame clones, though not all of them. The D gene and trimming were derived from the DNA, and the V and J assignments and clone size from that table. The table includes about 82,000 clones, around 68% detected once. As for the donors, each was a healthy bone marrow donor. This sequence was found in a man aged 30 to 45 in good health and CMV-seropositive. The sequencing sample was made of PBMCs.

In DNA, the CDR3 is TGTGCCAGCAGTCCCGCTGGCTTAACAGGGCCTGGCTACACCTTC. Protein sequence: CASSPAGLTGPGYTF. The chain links TRBV28 to TRBJ1-2; D is perhaps TRBD1 (6 bases). The V gene lost 5 bases and the J gene lost 7 bases, with 20 bases spanning the gap. This CDR3 contains 15 residues. Per the germline V gene, CDR1 is MDHEN and CDR2 is SYDVKM.